This T cell receptor (beta chain) was found in a study of T cell responses to AZD1222 COVID-19 vaccine. As concerns this clone: Its cognate antigen is unknown.

This CDR3 contains 16 residues. V trimming: 7 bases; J trimming: 1 base; junction bases outside the gene matches: 12. From germline, CDR1 is SEHNR and CDR2 FQNEAQ (reference sequence). Produced via immunoSEQ multiplex PCR; TCRdb's table is partial and in-frame only. The table lists approximately 110,000 clones, approximately 85% of them singletons. Study observations and caveats: Repertoires were collected only later (after the peak T cell response had occurred).

This chain connects TRBV7-9 to TRBJ1-2; 7 bases fit TRBD1. The TCR originated in an adult who received the AZD1222 COVID-19 vaccine. The sample here was peripheral blood, taken 28 days after the second AZD1222 dose. The CDR3 DNA is TGTGCCAGCACCGGAAAACAGGGGTGGATTAACTATGGCTACACCTTC. Its translation: CASTGKQGWINYGYTF. Looking up the rest from reference TRBV7-9 and TRBJ1-2 gives the full variable domain: DTGVSQNPRHKITKRGQNVTFRCDPISEHNRLYWYRQTLGQGPEFLTYFQNEAQLEKSRLLSDRFSAERPKGSFSTLEIQRTEQGDSAMYLCASTGKQGWINYGYTFGSGTRLTVV.